This T cell receptor (beta chain) was sequenced in a study of T cell repertoires in cytomegalovirus infection. This clonotype came up many times. Its antigen is currently unknown. General study results and limits: There were HLA-C-restricted CMV-specific TCR beta clonotypes dominating the ex vivo response.

MiXCR was run by TCRdb on the reads, yielding one entry per CDR3 protein. The data hold over 150,000 distinct CDR3 sequences, with about an eighth observed a single time. This CDR3 contains 10 residues. Germline lookup yields CDR1 MNHEY and CDR2 SVGEGT. Trimming shortened V by 5 bases and J by 14 bases, and 11 bases separated the two germline ends. Input material: PBMCs. This clonotype was obtained from a human donor in good health (CMV status not recorded). Some clones in this sample may be carry-over from other donors' samples. The V gene is TRBV6-2 or TRBV6-3, the J gene TRBJ2-3; tentatively, D is TRBD1 (6 bases). Here the CDR3 DNA reads TGTGCCAGCAGTCGGGACAAAGCGTATTTT. Translated: CASSRDKAYF.